A single T cell receptor (beta chain) is shown here with its context. Its antigen has not been determined. Base qualities are not at hand, and no much larger clone is one base apart. This entry belongs to a study of cytomegalovirus exposure and HLA in healthy donors (dated by TCRdb to the late 2010s). Describing the broader study: An earlier analysis of some 500 of the donors reported 250 to 350 Gb of sequence data and 117 million unique TCR beta sequences from about 200 million T cells. A separate validation cohort of over 95 different subjects was used in addition to the 666-subject first cohort. In a later genetic analysis, genome-wide SNP genotypes for 398 of the 666 donors were used, and that subset was treated as a discovery cohort. Class I and class II HLA loci were covered by the typing at four-digit resolution. A later analysis re-analyzed previously published TCR beta repertoires from roughly 630 donors and added high-resolution HLA genotyping to study TCR occurrence patterns. The study aimed to test whether signatures of past pathogen exposure could be identified by cataloging public T cell receptors. Across 398 genotyped donors of the cohort, an average of about 240,000 unique TCR beta nucleotide sequences per donor were sequenced, and 15% to 20% of those sequences were non-productive. The study profiled the T cell repertoires of approximately 700 subjects by immunosequencing and related them to cytomegalovirus serostatus. All discovery cohort repertoires had been generated on a single sequencing platform. Roughly 300 gigabases of sequencing data and tens of millions of unique TCR sequences were included in an early release covering around 650 HLA-typed donors. High-throughput TCR immunosequencing, statistical association of individual TCRs with disease status, and machine learning were combined to predict cytomegalovirus infection status. Of the roughly 390 genotyped donors, 75% to 85% were placed in the genetic ancestry cluster associated with self-reported Caucasian donors. The number of donors typed differed by locus, with about 620-630 for A, B, C, DRB1 and DQB1, roughly 550 for DQA1, 600 to 610 for DPA1, and 450 to 480 for DPB1. To decide whether each TCR beta V gene segment behaved as functional or pseudogenic, an earlier analysis of approximately 620 of the donors relied on high-throughput TCR beta sequencing. Donor age, sex, ethnicity and CMV serostatus were collected together with the repertoire data. Several DR-DQ haplotypes were handled as single units for association and clustering because linkage in the cohort was strong. In the later analysis, no new phenotypic data were used to find candidate immune exposures; instead, reliance was placed on TCR beta sequences and their occurrence across donors.

Here is what the overall study found, with its caveats: Most TCR sequences were seen in very few donors, while some public TCRs were found in many individuals. The cohort was sequenced for TCR beta chains only, and without alpha or paired-chain data the features that could be detected were limited. According to a later genetic analysis, donors in an Asian-associated ancestry cluster had fewer N-insertions in productive TCRs than the approximately 700-donor mean. The study listed 150 to 200 TCR beta chains as associated with cytomegalovirus. The sequencing pipeline was judged likely to have produced a cluster of highly shared sequence variants as a technical artifact. A few of the identified cytomegalovirus-associated TCR beta chains were confirmed in vitro to be specific for cytomegalovirus antigens. In a later analysis, 16,951 TCR beta sequences were associated with specific HLA alleles at a false discovery rate of 0.05. CMV serostatus was the only immune exposure information available for the cohort. When HLA alleles, especially DR and DQ, strongly co-occurred, attributing TCR associations to individual alleles was difficult. According to a later analysis, TCR association rates differed among HLA loci, with DRB1 alleles showing the most associated TCRs and HLA-C alleles showing the fewest. Because counts were too low, more than 15 rarely observed V segments, including chromosome 9 orphons, were left out of the earlier analysis of some 640 of the donors. In a later analysis, most CMV-associated TCR beta chains were found to appear HLA-restricted, with HLA associations seemingly driven largely by CMV exposure. It was suggested by the authors that the approach could potentially be generalized to other disease states and immunological phenotypes. The 87-base-pair reads could not distinguish some IMGT-functional V segments, including TRBV6-2 and TRBV6-3, so those segments were excluded. A further reported finding was that TCR beta sequences accurately predicted the HLA-A and HLA-B alleles for most subjects in the first cohort. A later analysis reported that several top co-occurrence clusters appeared linked to parvovirus B19, influenza, CMV and Epstein-Barr virus. Cytomegalovirus status was reported to be diagnosed by the classifier with high specificity and sensitivity in both the original and validation cohorts. A later genetic analysis associated a missense DCLRE1C variant with V-gene and J-gene trimming of TCR beta chains, and an independent cohort replicated the association. Because HLA typing was unavailable for some donors at each locus, only the typed subset was used in association tests. Linkage disequilibrium might explain the correlated functional status among segregating V segments, but an unknown experimental factor could not be excluded. The presence/absence analyses assumed that sequencing depth was roughly uniform across donors, and that assumption may not be true. In a later analysis, HLA-associated TCR beta chains were found to be more clonally expanded and to have lower generation probabilities than equally common non-associated chains. An earlier analysis of around 600 of the donors showed that most TCR beta V segments appeared in productive rearrangements either about 87% or about 30% of the time, which broadly matched IMGT annotations.

CDR1 is given as SNHLY and CDR2 as FYNNEI, both from the germline V gene. The CDR3 runs 14 amino acids, cysteine and phenylalanine included. The kept DNA is CDR3 alone, 42 bases in frame from the first base. V trim: 7 bases; J trim: 4 bases; unmatched bases: 6. The cohort consisted of 650 to 850 healthy bone marrow donors. At the time of sampling, all cohort members were nominally healthy, though unrecorded immune exposures were likely present. The donor was CMV seropositive and was included in the group of 289 seropositive cohort members. A peripheral blood sample was provided by each donor, and peripheral blood mononuclear cells were used for TCR beta sequencing. The Qiagen DNeasy Blood Extraction Kit was used to extract genomic DNA from the blood cell samples. The library was built by means of the immunoSEQ multiplex PCR assay. A mixture of 60 forward primers for TCR Vbeta segments and 13 reverse primers for TCR Jbeta segments was used in the multiplex PCR. Amplification of the CDR3 region of rearranged TCR beta genes was performed with a multiplex PCR assay on genomic DNA. The Illumina HiSeq System was used to sequence the amplified TCR beta libraries as 87-base-pair reads. The original methods were these. A later analysis counted approximately 76 million unique TCR beta chains across the 650 to 700 repertoires, and roughly 10 million of these chains were shared by at least two donors. A nearest-neighbor algorithm error-corrected the raw reads and collapsed the reads into unique sequences, merging closely related sequences to remove PCR and sequencing errors. CDR3 sequences were aligned to IMGT reference sequences to assign V, D and J gene segments. Each retained sequence needed at least a six-nucleotide match to both a V gene segment and a J gene segment. A rearrangement was called productive if the CDR3 had no stop codons and remained in frame with V and J, and every other rearrangement was called non-productive. Following IMGT convention, CDR3 was defined as the stretch from the second conserved V-encoded cysteine up to the conserved J-encoded phenylalanine. In an earlier analysis of roughly 580 of the donors, sequences lacking an unambiguous match to a single V gene segment were excluded. In an earlier analysis of 450 to 750 of the donors, a V segment was called functional when productive rearrangements were above 56.7%, and segregating when the standard deviation between donors exceeded 5%. A statistical classification framework was developed to diagnose cytomegalovirus status using the catalog of TCR beta chain sequences. V and J gene assignment, in a later analysis, came from comparing TCR nucleotide sequences with IMGT/GENE-DB human TR gene sequences. In a later analysis, CDR3 sequences and most-parsimonious VDJ recombination scenarios were assigned using the TCRdist pipeline. A later analysis defined each TCR beta chain by its CDR3 amino acid sequence plus V-gene family, and excluded reads lacking a unique V-gene family. In a later analysis, 550 to 650 highly shared, low-generation-probability nucleotide sequences were removed to address suspected cross-contamination and a sequencing artifact. In a later analysis, a clonal expansion index for each public chain was calculated from normalized within-repertoire ranks of inferred template counts. In a later analysis, generation probabilities were computed using a VDJ recombination model fitted to out-of-frame rearrangements, and the results were checked against IGoR. In a later analysis, hypergeometric tests were used to score TCR-TCR, TCR-HLA and TCR-CMV co-occurrence, with a repertoire-size bias correction applied to TCR pairs. To estimate false discovery rates, a later analysis permuted the HLA or CMV assignments 20 times. In a later analysis, co-occurring TCRs were grouped using DBSCAN, and TCRdist sequence similarity was added for clustering within HLA-allele-positive subsets. Co-occurrence clustering excluded repertoires with fewer than 30,000 or more than 120,000 public chains, plus five with anomalous nucleotide sharing. This immuneACCESS table, as held by TCRdb, lists in-frame sequences with V and J called but not all clones. Of the missing ones, under half trace to an unresolved V gene in checked studies; the others have no known cause. V, J and clone size were drawn from that table, and D and trimming were deduced from the DNA. This sample is represented by some 150,000 clones; 70% to 85% of them were singletons. The top ten clones comprise approximately 1.5% of the sample.

The sample comprised PBMCs. The source of this sequence is a man aged 25 to 40 in good health and CMV-seropositive. Recombination joined TRBV2 with TRBJ2-1, and 8 junction bases match TRBD1. The CDR3 protein is CASNMGQVYNEQFF. DNA sequence: TGTGCCAGCAACATGGGACAGGTATACAATGAGCAGTTCTTC.